The sequence of this T cell receptor beta chain was determined in a study of shared clonotypes between healthy human individuals. Donors, healthy HIV-negative adults, lacked recent acute infections or vaccinations. V lost 0 bases and J 6 bases, leaving 7 bases between the germline ends. Germline-derived CDR1 and CDR2 are SGHRS and YFSETQ. The CDR3 totals 13 residues. Sequenced by immunoSEQ multiplex PCR; TCRdb stores in-frame clones only, minus some. Of around 700,000 clones listed, roughly 70% are singletons. The material sequenced was memory CD4+ T cells sorted from blood. Subset described: CD45RA-negative fraction. The receptor comes from a woman in her thirties in good health. The chain joins TRBV5-1 to TRBJ2-1; D is unclear. The DNA of the CDR3 is TGCGCCAGCAGCTTGGAGAGCACCAATGAGCAGTTCTTC. Translation gives CASSLESTNEQFF.